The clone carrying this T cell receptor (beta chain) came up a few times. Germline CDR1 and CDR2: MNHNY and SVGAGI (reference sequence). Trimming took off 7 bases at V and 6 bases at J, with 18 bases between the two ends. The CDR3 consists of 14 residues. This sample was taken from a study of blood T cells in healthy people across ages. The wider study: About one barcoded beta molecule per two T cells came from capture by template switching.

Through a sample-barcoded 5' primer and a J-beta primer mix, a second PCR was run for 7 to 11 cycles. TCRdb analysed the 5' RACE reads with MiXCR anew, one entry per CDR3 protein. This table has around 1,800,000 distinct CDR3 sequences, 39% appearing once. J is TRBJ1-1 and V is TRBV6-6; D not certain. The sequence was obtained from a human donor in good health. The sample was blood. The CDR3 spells CASTRAGGLAEAFF. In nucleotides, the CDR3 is TGTGCCAGCACCCGGGCGGGTGGGCTGGCTGAAGCTTTCTTT.